This entry concerns a single T cell receptor beta chain. Use of 60 Vbeta and 13 Jbeta primers characterized the PCR. TCRdb's table, derived via immunoSEQ multiplex PCR, lists solely in-frame clones and lacks some. The table shows about 140,000 clones, with about 75% occurring only once. The data derive from a study of cytomegalovirus exposure and HLA in healthy donors. The CDR3 covers 15 residues. Germline CDR1 and CDR2: SGHRS and YFSETQ. The germline V and J ends were trimmed by 1 base and 3 bases, with 14 bases remaining between them. The clonotype was recovered from a woman aged 40 to 49 in good health and CMV-seronegative. The rearrangement uses TRBV5-1 and TRBJ2-7, with D maybe TRBD2 (6 bases). The sequenced material came from PBMCs. DNA for the CDR3: TGCGCCAGCAGCTTGTGGGGGGACCTAGACTACGAGCAGTACTTC. Protein product: CASSLWGDLDYEQYF.